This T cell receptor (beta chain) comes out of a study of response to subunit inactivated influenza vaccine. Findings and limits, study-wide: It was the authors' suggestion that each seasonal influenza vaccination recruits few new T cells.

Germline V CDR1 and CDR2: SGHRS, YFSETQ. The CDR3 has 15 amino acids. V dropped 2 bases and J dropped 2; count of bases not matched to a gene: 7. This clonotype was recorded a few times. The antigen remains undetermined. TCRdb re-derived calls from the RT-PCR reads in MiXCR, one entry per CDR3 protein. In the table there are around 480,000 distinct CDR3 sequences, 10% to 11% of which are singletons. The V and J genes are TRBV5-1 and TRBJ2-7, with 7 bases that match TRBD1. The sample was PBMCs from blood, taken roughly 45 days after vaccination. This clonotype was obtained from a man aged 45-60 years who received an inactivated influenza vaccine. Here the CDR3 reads CASSFRDSGPYEQYF. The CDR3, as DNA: TGCGCCAGCAGCTTTAGGGACAGTGGCCCCTACGAGCAGTACTTC.